This entry is about one TCR beta chain. This sample is drawn from a study of blood T cell repertoires in COVID-19. The V segment lost 4 bases and the J segment 5 bases; nucleotides outside the gene matches: 7. The germline CDR1 and CDR2 sequences are ENHRY and SYGVKD. The CDR3 loop spans 16 amino acids. Profiled with immunoSEQ multiplex PCR; TCRdb holds only in-frame clones, not every one. The data show around 190,000 clones, with approximately 90% seen just once and about 22% held by the top ten. V usage is TRBV10-3 and J usage is TRBJ2-7, with 14 bases aligning to TRBD2. The source is a woman aged 40-49 years in a cohort exposed to, infected with or recovered from COVID-19 (not recorded which). Sequencing was done on a sample of PBMCs or T cells enriched from blood (not recorded which). DNA for the CDR3: TGTGCCATCAGTGTCGGGACTAGCGGGAGATCAGACGAGCAGTACTTC. Translated: CAISVGTSGRSDEQYF.